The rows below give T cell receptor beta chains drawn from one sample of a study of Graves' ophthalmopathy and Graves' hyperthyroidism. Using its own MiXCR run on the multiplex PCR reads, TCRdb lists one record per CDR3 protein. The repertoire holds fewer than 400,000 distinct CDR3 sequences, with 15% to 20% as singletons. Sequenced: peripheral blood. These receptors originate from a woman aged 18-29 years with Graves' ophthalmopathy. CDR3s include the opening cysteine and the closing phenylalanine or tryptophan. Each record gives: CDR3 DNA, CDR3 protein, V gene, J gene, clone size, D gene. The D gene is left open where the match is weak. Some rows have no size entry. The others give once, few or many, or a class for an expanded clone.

DNA: TGTGCCAGCAGCCTAAAAACAGGCACTGCTGAAGCTTTCTTT
CDR3: CASSLKTGTAEAFF
V: TRBV7-9
J: TRBJ1-1
size: -
D: -

DNA: TGTGCCAGCAGCGCGACAGGGAGGCACTATGGCTACACCTTC
CDR3: CASSATGRHYGYTF
V: TRBV12-3/TRBV12-4
J: TRBJ1-2
size: many
D: TRBD1

DNA: TGTGCCAGCAGCTTAGTGGGACAGGCCAGAAACACCATATATTTT
CDR3: CASSLVGQARNTIYF
V: TRBV7-2
J: TRBJ1-3
size: many
D: TRBD1

DNA: TGTGCCAGCAGTCCCCTGTTTCTGAGGGGCCCATACGAGCAGTACTTC
CDR3: CASSPLFLRGPYEQYF
V: TRBV6-2/TRBV6-3
J: TRBJ2-7
size: many
D: -

DNA: TGTGCCAGCAGTTTAGAGACACCTAGCAATCAGCCCCAGCATTTT
CDR3: CASSLETPSNQPQHF
V: TRBV12-3/TRBV12-4
J: TRBJ1-5
size: once
D: -

DNA: TGTGCCAGCAGAACTCGACAGAACACTGAAGCTTTCTTT
CDR3: CASRTRQNTEAFF
V: TRBV28
J: TRBJ1-1
size: many
D: -

DNA: TGTGCCAGCAGTGAGGGACAGATCTATGGCTACACCTTC
CDR3: CASSEGQIYGYTF
V: TRBV12-3/TRBV12-4
J: TRBJ1-2
size: many
D: TRBD1

DNA: TGTGCCTGGAGTCCAAGGACAGAAGCTTTCTTT
CDR3: CAWSPRTEAFF
V: TRBV30
J: TRBJ1-1
size: many
D: -

DNA: TGTGCCAGCAGCCCTACAGGAGGTTGGGACTATGGCTACACCTTC
CDR3: CASSPTGGWDYGYTF
V: TRBV14
J: TRBJ1-2
size: many
D: -

DNA: TGTGCCAGCAGTAAAGGGCTAATCTATGGCTACACCTTC
CDR3: CASSKGLIYGYTF
V: TRBV27
J: TRBJ1-2
size: many
D: -

DNA: TGTGCCTGGAGGAAGGCGGGAGAGATCTACGAGCAGTACTTC
CDR3: CAWRKAGEIYEQYF
V: TRBV30
J: TRBJ2-7
size: many
D: TRBD2

DNA: TGCAGTGCTAGAGGGGGCCTAACCGGCGAGCTGTTTTTT
CDR3: CSARGGLTGELFF
V: TRBV20-1
J: TRBJ2-2
size: many
D: -

DNA: TGTGCCAGCAGTTCCACCTACTTAGCGGGAGGTGAGACCCAGTACTTC
CDR3: CASSSTYLAGGETQYF
V: TRBV12-3/TRBV12-4
J: TRBJ2-5
size: -
D: TRBD2

DNA: TGTGCCAGCAGCTACTTGGGACAGGACTATGGCTACACCTTC
CDR3: CASSYLGQDYGYTF
V: TRBV7-2
J: TRBJ1-2
size: many
D: TRBD1

DNA: TGTGCCACCGAGGGTTCCCTGCGGCCCCAGCATTTT
CDR3: CATEGSLRPQHF
V: TRBV28
J: TRBJ1-5
size: -
D: -

DNA: TGTGCCAGCAGTTTGGGCGCGCGCAGTACCGAGCAGTACTTC
CDR3: CASSLGARSTEQYF
V: TRBV12-3/TRBV12-4
J: TRBJ2-7
size: many
D: -

DNA: TGTGCCAGCAGTCACGTAGCGGAGTATTCCTACGGGCAGTACTTC
CDR3: CASSHVAEYSYGQYF
V: TRBV6-2/TRBV6-3
J: TRBJ2-7
size: -
D: -

DNA: TGTGCCAGCAGCCATCGGGACGGCTCCTACGAGCAGTACTTC
CDR3: CASSHRDGSYEQYF
V: TRBV7-2
J: TRBJ2-7
size: many
D: -

DNA: TGTGCTACTACCGGACTAGCGGTACAAGAGACCCAGTACTTC
CDR3: CATTGLAVQETQYF
V: TRBV28
J: TRBJ2-5
size: -
D: TRBD2

DNA: TGTGCCTGGAGTTCCAGCGGGAGGGGGACCTACGAGCAGTACTTC
CDR3: CAWSSSGRGTYEQYF
V: TRBV30
J: TRBJ2-7
size: many
D: TRBD2

DNA: TGCAGTGCTAGGGGATGGAGAGGGTACACTGAAGCTTTCTTT
CDR3: CSARGWRGYTEAFF
V: TRBV20-1
J: TRBJ1-1
size: many
D: -

DNA: TGTGCCACCAGCAGGACTGCGGGGGCCTATGGCTACACCTTC
CDR3: CATSRTAGAYGYTF
V: TRBV15
J: TRBJ1-2
size: many
D: -

DNA: TGTGCCTGGAGTGTACCAGGGTTAGGGGGGGAGCTGTTTTTT
CDR3: CAWSVPGLGGELFF
V: TRBV30
J: TRBJ2-2
size: many
D: -

DNA: TGTGCCAGCAGTTACTCCCCCGAGACAGGGCATTTTTACGAGCAGTACTTC
CDR3: CASSYSPETGHFYEQYF
V: TRBV6-5
J: TRBJ2-7
size: -
D: TRBD1

DNA: TGTGCCAGCAGTCCAAACCCGCGGCTAGCGGGGGGAAAAGAGACCCAGTACTTC
CDR3: CASSPNPRLAGGKETQYF
V: TRBV28
J: TRBJ2-5
size: many
D: TRBD2

DNA: TGTGCCAGTAGGTCCGGTATCAGCAATCAGCCCCAGCATTTT
CDR3: CASRSGISNQPQHF
V: TRBV19
J: TRBJ1-5
size: many
D: -

DNA: TGTGCCAGCAAACCCCGAGACAGGGCCAACGAGCAGTACTTC
CDR3: CASKPRDRANEQYF
V: TRBV28
J: TRBJ2-7
size: -
D: TRBD1